Listed below are T cell receptor beta chains from one sample, sequenced in a study of cytotoxic CD8 clonotypes in ibrutinib-treated CLL. The table came from immunoSEQ multiplex PCR; TCRdb's copy has only in-frame clones and leaves some out. Of some 29,000 clones listed, approximately 68% were seen once; the top ten hold roughly 51%. Sequences were derived from PBMCs, sampled after 24 months of ibrutinib treatment. The source of these receptors is a human donor with chronic lymphocytic leukemia. CDR3s include the opening cysteine and the closing phenylalanine or tryptophan. The D gene is left open where the match is weak. Expanded clones are given a class, and other clones once, few, many or no size at all.

v_call	d_call	clone_size	j_call	cdr3_aa	cdr3_nt
TRBV6-5	TRBD1	-	TRBJ2-7	CASSGPGTGCHF	TGTGCCAGCAGTGGCCCCGGGACAGGGTGTCACTTC
TRBV5-6	-	-	TRBJ1-2	CASSYYLRGLYGYTF	TGTGCCAGCAGCTACTACCTGCGGGGCCTCTATGGCTACACCTTC
TRBV7-9	TRBD1	once	TRBJ1-2	CASSSSGQGLYGYTF	TGTGCCAGCAGCTCTTCGGGACAGGGACTCTATGGCTACACCTTC
TRBV5-4	-	-	TRBJ2-7	CASSTSGTPYEQYF	TGTGCCAGCAGCACTTCCGGGACCCCATACGAGCAGTACTTC
TRBV6-5	TRBD1	few	TRBJ1-2	CASSYARTGGSYGYTF	TGTGCCAGCAGTTACGCCCGGACAGGGGGCAGCTATGGCTACACCTTC
TRBV28	TRBD2	-	TRBJ2-1	CASRLTVGGAGEQFF	TGTGCCAGCAGATTGACTGTCGGGGGGGCCGGTGAGCAGTTCTTC
TRBV6-1	TRBD1	-	TRBJ2-7	CASSVGTGSNEQYF	TGTGCCAGCAGTGTCGGGACAGGGTCAAACGAGCAGTACTTC
TRBV2	-	-	TRBJ1-6	CASSGSYSPLHF	TGTGCCAGCAGCGGCTCTTATTCACCCCTCCACTTT
TRBV11-2	-	-	TRBJ2-3	CASSWGGGVSTDTQYF	TGTGCCAGCAGCTGGGGAGGGGGAGTTAGCACAGATACGCAGTATTTT
TRBV11-3	TRBD1	-	TRBJ1-6	CASSDRTGRPLHF	TGTGCCAGCAGCGACCGGACAGGGCGACCCCTCCACTTT
TRBV2	-	-	TRBJ2-3	CASSEGLISTDTQYF	TGTGCCAGCAGTGAAGGTCTAATTAGCACAGATACGCAGTATTTT
TRBV5-1	-	few	TRBJ2-2	CASSLAAGSDTGELFF	TGCGCCAGCAGCTTGGCCGCCGGGTCGGACACCGGGGAGCTGTTTTTT
TRBV19	TRBD2	-	TRBJ2-3	CASSTLAVFTDTQYF	TGTGCCAGTAGTACCCTAGCGGTATTCACAGATACGCAGTATTTT
TRBV7-8	-	-	TRBJ2-1	CASSLAVENNEQFF	TGTGCCAGCAGCTTAGCGGTGGAGAACAATGAGCAGTTCTTC
TRBV18	-	-	TRBJ1-5	CASSPGSNQPQHF	TGTGCCAGCTCACCAGGAAGCAATCAGCCCCAGCATTTT
TRBV12-5	-	once	TRBJ2-3	CASGLGGSDTQYF	TGTGCTAGTGGTTTAGGGGGGTCAGATACGCAGTATTTT
TRBV5-1	-	-	TRBJ2-7	CASSAGHREEQYF	TGCGCCAGCAGCGCAGGACACCGAGAAGAGCAGTACTTC
TRBV19	TRBD2	once	TRBJ2-7	CASSMGGNYEQYF	TGTGCCAGTAGTATGGGAGGGAACTACGAGCAGTACTTC
TRBV29-1	-	few	TRBJ2-1	CSACRDTNYNEQFF	TGCAGCGCGTGCCGGGACACGAACTACAATGAGCAGTTCTTC
TRBV7-3	-	few	TRBJ2-2	CASSLIWAGELFF	TGTGCCAGCAGCTTAATCTGGGCCGGGGAGCTGTTTTTT
TRBV18	-	-	TRBJ2-7	CASSPRQEVEQYF	TGTGCCAGCTCACCACGACAGGAAGTCGAGCAGTACTTC
TRBV19	TRBD1	-	TRBJ1-5	CASSRRTGGSNQPQHF	TGTGCCAGTAGTCGGAGGACAGGGGGTAGCAATCAGCCCCAGCATTTT
TRBV6-5	TRBD2	-	TRBJ2-1	CASRNVAGGRGEQFF	TGTGCCAGCAGAAACGTAGCGGGGGGGCGTGGGGAGCAGTTCTTC
TRBV5-5	-	-	TRBJ1-4	CASSLVVGNEKLFF	TGTGCCAGCAGCTTGGTCGTAGGGAATGAAAAACTGTTTTTT
TRBV6-5	-	-	TRBJ1-3	CASRQQASSGNTIYF	TGTGCCAGCAGACAACAGGCGAGCTCTGGAAACACCATATATTTT
TRBV19	-	-	TRBJ2-2	CASSISGNTGELFF	TGTGCCAGTAGTATCAGCGGGAACACCGGGGAGCTGTTTTTT
TRBV5-1	-	-	TRBJ2-1	CASSLWGYSSYNEQFF	TGCGCCAGCAGCTTATGGGGCTACAGCTCCTACAATGAGCAGTTCTTC
TRBV28	TRBD1	-	TRBJ1-2	CASQGAIAWTSGYTF	TGTGCCAGCCAGGGGGCAATCGCGTGGACGAGTGGCTACACCTTC
TRBV11-2	TRBD2	-	TRBJ2-3	CASSVFIKRGSDTQYF	TGTGCCAGCAGCGTCTTCATCAAGCGGGGCTCAGATACGCAGTATTTT
TRBV5-1	-	-	TRBJ2-2	CASKTGGGELFF	TGCGCCAGCAAGACCGGGGGCGGGGAGCTGTTTTTT
TRBV10-2	-	-	TRBJ2-7	CASSGPVSHYEQYF	TGCGCCAGCAGTGGGCCCGTGTCCCACTACGAGCAGTACTTC
TRBV7-7	-	few	TRBJ2-1	CASSKGWVERQFF	TGTGCTAGCAGCAAGGGGTGGGTGGAGAGGCAGTTCTTC
TRBV7-6	-	-	TRBJ2-5	CASSLAPGQETQYF	TGTGCCAGCAGCTTAGCGCCGGGGCAAGAGACCCAGTACTTC
TRBV6-6	TRBD1	-	TRBJ2-2	CATGGDTGELFF	TGTGCGACAGGGGGAGACACCGGGGAGCTGTTTTTT
TRBV18	-	-	TRBJ1-3	CASSPWGTGNTIYF	TGTGCCAGCTCACCATGGGGCACGGGAAACACCATATATTTT
TRBV5-1	-	-	TRBJ2-5	CASSADQETQYF	TGCGCCAGCAGCGCCGACCAAGAGACCCAGTACTTC
TRBV9	-	-	TRBJ1-2	CASTQTGNYGYTF	TGTGCCAGCACCCAGACAGGCAACTATGGCTACACCTTC
TRBV27	-	-	TRBJ2-2	CASRFAPNTGELFF	TGTGCCAGCAGGTTCGCACCGAACACCGGGGAGCTGTTTTTT
TRBV18	-	-	TRBJ2-7	CASSPPPGNSDYEQYF	TGTGCCAGCTCACCACCTCCCGGGAACAGCGATTACGAGCAGTACTTC
TRBV5-1	TRBD1	few	TRBJ1-1	CASSGPGQGASTEAFF	TGCGCCAGCAGCGGACCGGGACAGGGAGCCTCCACTGAAGCTTTCTTT
TRBV19	-	-	TRBJ1-5	CASSLGGGGEPQHF	TGTGCCAGTAGTTTGGGCGGCGGCGGGGAGCCCCAGCATTTT
TRBV9	-	-	TRBJ1-1	CASSVGGRVNTEAFF	TGTGCCAGCAGCGTCGGGGGGCGGGTGAACACTGAAGCTTTCTTT
TRBV9	-	few	TRBJ1-2	CASTRAGRRNYGYTF	TGTGCCAGCACCCGTGCGGGACGTCGGAACTATGGCTACACCTTC
TRBV28	-	few	TRBJ2-7	CASKARWGTASREQYF	TGTGCCAGCAAAGCCCGTTGGGGGACGGCGTCGCGGGAGCAGTACTTC
TRBV7-9	-	-	TRBJ1-1	CASSAQTGSQPLNTEAFF	TGTGCCAGCAGCGCTCAAACAGGATCCCAACCTCTGAACACTGAAGCTTTCTTT
TRBV2	TRBD1	-	TRBJ2-1	CASRGQTNNEQFF	TGTGCCAGCAGGGGACAGACCAACAATGAGCAGTTCTTC
TRBV2	-	once	TRBJ1-5	CASSEEAGLSNQPQHF	TGTGCCAGCAGTGAGGAGGCAGGGCTTAGCAATCAGCCCCAGCATTTT
TRBV18	-	-	TRBJ1-2	CASSPTGTYGYTF	TGTGCCAGCTCACCTACAGGGACTTATGGCTACACCTTC
TRBV6-5	-	once	TRBJ2-7	CASSLWGRKQYF	TGTGCCAGCAGCCTGTGGGGGCGGAAGCAGTACTTC
TRBV2	-	-	TRBJ1-3	CASQRGSGNTIYF	TGTGCCAGTCAACGGGGTTCTGGAAACACCATATATTTT
TRBV28	TRBD1	-	TRBJ1-2	CASILGAGGSGYTF	TGTGCCAGCATCCTTGGGGCAGGGGGCTCTGGCTACACCTTC
TRBV4-1	-	few	TRBJ2-5	CASSQGPKFRDQETQYF	TGCGCCAGCAGCCAAGGGCCTAAATTCCGGGACCAAGAGACCCAGTACTTC
TRBV4-2	TRBD1	-	TRBJ1-2	CASSQDRPGGGYGYTF	TGTGCCAGCAGCCAAGATAGGCCAGGGGGCGGCTATGGCTACACCTTC